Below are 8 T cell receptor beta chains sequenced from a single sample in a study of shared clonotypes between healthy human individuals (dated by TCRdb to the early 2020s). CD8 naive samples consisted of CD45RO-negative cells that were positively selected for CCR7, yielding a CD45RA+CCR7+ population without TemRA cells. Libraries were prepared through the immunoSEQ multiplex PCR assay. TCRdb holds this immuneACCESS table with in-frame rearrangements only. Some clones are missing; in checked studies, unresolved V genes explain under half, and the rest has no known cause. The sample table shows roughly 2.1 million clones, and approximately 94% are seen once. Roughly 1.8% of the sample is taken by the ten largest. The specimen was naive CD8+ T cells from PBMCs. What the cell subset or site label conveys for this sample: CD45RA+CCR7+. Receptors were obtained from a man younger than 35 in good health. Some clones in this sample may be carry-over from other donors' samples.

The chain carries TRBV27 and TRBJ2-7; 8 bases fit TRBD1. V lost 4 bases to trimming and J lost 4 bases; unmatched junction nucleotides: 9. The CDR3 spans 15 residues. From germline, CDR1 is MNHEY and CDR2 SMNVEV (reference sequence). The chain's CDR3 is CASSSRQGRMYEQYF. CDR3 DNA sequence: TGTGCCAGCAGTTCTCGACAGGGGAGGATGTACGAGCAGTACTTC.

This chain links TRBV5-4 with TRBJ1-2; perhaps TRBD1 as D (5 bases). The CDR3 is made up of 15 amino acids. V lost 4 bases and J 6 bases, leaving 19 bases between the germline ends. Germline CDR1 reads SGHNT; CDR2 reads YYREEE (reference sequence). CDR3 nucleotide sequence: TGTGCCAGCAGCCCCCGTCTGGGGCAGCTGGATGGCTACACCTTC. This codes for CASSPRLGQLDGYTF.

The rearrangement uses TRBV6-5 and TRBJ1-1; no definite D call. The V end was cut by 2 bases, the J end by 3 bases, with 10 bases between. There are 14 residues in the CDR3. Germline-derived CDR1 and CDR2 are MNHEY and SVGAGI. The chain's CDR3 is CASSYGLDHTEAFF. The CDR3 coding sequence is TGTGCCAGCAGTTACGGGCTGGACCACACTGAAGCTTTCTTT.

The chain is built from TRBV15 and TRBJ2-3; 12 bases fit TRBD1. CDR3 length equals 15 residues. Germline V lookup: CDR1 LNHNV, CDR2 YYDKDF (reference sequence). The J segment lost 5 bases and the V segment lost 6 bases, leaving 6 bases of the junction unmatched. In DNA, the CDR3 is TGTGCCACCAGTCGAGGGACAGGGGGCGAAGATACGCAGTATTTT. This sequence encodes CATSRGTGGEDTQYF.

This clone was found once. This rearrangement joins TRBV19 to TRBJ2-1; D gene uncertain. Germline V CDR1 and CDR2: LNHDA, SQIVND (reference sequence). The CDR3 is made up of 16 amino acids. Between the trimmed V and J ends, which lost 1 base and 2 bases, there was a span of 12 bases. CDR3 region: CASSIAPFSTYNEQFF. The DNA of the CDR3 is TGTGCCAGTAGTATAGCTCCGTTTTCTACCTACAATGAGCAGTTCTTC.

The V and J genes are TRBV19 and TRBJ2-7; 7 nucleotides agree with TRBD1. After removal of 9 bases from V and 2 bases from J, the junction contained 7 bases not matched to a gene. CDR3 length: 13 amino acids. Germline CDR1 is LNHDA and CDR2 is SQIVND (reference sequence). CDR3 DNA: TGTGCCAGCCGACGGACAGGAACCTACGAGCAGTACTTC. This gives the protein CASRRTGTYEQYF.

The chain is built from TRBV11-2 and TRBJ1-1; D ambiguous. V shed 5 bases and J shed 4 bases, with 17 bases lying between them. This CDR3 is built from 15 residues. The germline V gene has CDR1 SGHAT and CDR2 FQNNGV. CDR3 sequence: CASSRVVVRSTEAFF. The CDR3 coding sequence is TGTGCCAGCAGCCGGGTGGTTGTGCGGAGCACTGAAGCTTTCTTT.

In DNA, the CDR3 is TGTGCCAGCAGTTTACGGTCGGCCACCGGGGAGCTGTTTTTT. Translation gives CASSLRSATGELFF. The chain combines TRBV27 with TRBJ2-2, with D uncertain. The germline V gene has CDR1 MNHEY and CDR2 SMNVEV (reference sequence). Trimming left V 2 bases short and J 4 bases short, with 8 bases between. This CDR3 region has 14 residues.